The next 10 T cell receptor beta chains were all read from a single sample in a study of blood T cell repertoires in COVID-19. Generated by immunoSEQ multiplex PCR, the TCRdb table keeps only in-frame clones and is missing some. The sample holds around 71,000 clones, roughly four fifths seen once. Material for sequencing was peripheral blood. These receptors originate from a man in his 70s with acute or convalescent COVID-19.

The rearrangement links TRBV7-6 to TRBJ2-1; possibly TRBD2 for D (5 bases). Germline V gene lookup returns CDR1 SGHVS and CDR2 FNYEAQ. The V gene lost 4 bases and the J gene lost 10 bases, with 17 bases spanning the gap. The CDR3 consists of 14 residues. CDR3: CASSYPRTSGEQFF. CDR3 sequence (DNA): TGTGCCAGCAGCTATCCAAGGACTTCAGGAGAGCAGTTCTTC.

This clone appeared a single time. This rearrangement joins TRBV29-1 to TRBJ2-7; 12 nucleotides line up with TRBD2. This CDR3 is 18 amino acids long. V was clipped by 6 bases and J by 5 bases; unmatched bases: 20. CDR1 and CDR2 from the germline V gene are SQVTM and ANQGSEA. The CDR3 region has the DNA TGCAGCGTGGCCTATCCCCCCGGACTAGCGGGACAGACCGACGAGCAGTACTTC. Its protein product is CSVAYPPGLAGQTDEQYF.

V and J are TRBV5-4 and TRBJ2-7; 9 nucleotides agree with TRBD1. CDR1 and CDR2 from the germline V gene are SGHNT and YYREEE (reference sequence). The V and J ends lost 3 bases and 2 bases, in that order; junction bases with no gene match: 6. There are 15 residues in the CDR3. DNA for the CDR3: TGTGCCAGCAGCTCCCCGGGACAGGGACCCTACGAGCAGTACTTC. Protein: CASSSPGQGPYEQYF. Full variable domain (remainder filled in from reference TRBV5-4 and TRBJ2-7): ETGVTQSPTHLIKTRGQQVTLRCSSQSGHNTVSWYQQALGQGPQFIFQYYREEENGRGNFPPRFSGLQFPNYSSELNVNALELDDSALYLCASSSPGQGPYEQYFGPGTRLTVT.

The chain joins TRBV5-5 to TRBJ1-4; the match to TRBD1 covers 8 bases. This CDR3 comprises 14 residues. Germline loops: CDR1 SGHKS, CDR2 YYEKEE (reference sequence). J gave up 5 bases and V 7 bases, and 7 bases lay outside the gene matches. The CDR3 reads CASRMTGANEKLFF. The CDR3 region has the DNA TGTGCCAGCCGCATGACAGGGGCAAATGAAAAACTGTTTTTT.

This clone was recorded only once. This chain joins TRBV6-1 and TRBJ2-4; 8 bases map to TRBD1. J lost 5 bases, V lost 4 bases, and 10 bases had no gene match. Germline V gene data show CDR1 as MNHNS and CDR2 as SASEGT. The length of the CDR3 is 16 residues. The CDR3 sequence is CASSGQGLRRQNIQYF. The CDR3 DNA reads TGTGCCAGCAGTGGACAGGGGCTTCGTCGCCAAAACATTCAGTACTTC.

The rearrangement links TRBV19 to TRBJ1-1; TRBD1 agrees at 7 bases. CDR3 length: 19 amino acids. Germline V CDR1 and CDR2: LNHDA, SQIVND (reference sequence). J lost 0 bases, V lost 3 bases, and 16 bases had no gene match. CDR3: CASSIGTDTFSSLNTEAFF. The CDR3 region has the DNA TGTGCCAGTAGTATCGGGACAGATACATTTAGCAGCCTGAACACTGAAGCTTTCTTT.

The chain employs TRBV11-2 and TRBJ2-5; TRBD1 aligns across 7 bases. Trimming cost V 3 bases and J 5 bases; bases outside gene matches: 6. The CDR3 is 14 amino acids. The germline V gene has CDR1 SGHAT and CDR2 FQNNGV. This CDR3 is CASSLEGGGETQYF. DNA of the CDR3: TGTGCCAGCAGCTTGGAAGGGGGCGGTGAGACCCAGTACTTC.

The chain combines TRBV7-2 with TRBJ1-4; perhaps TRBD1 as D (6 bases). CDR1 and CDR2 from the germline V gene are SGHTA and FQGNSA. There are 14 residues in the CDR3. Deletions cut 1 base from V and 6 bases from J, with 9 bases between. Written as DNA, the CDR3 is TGTGCCAGCAGCTTAGGGCAGGGGTATGAAAAACTGTTTTTT. Protein product: CASSLGQGYEKLFF.

This clone appeared a few times. V and J are TRBV3-1 (or the pseudogene TRBV3-2) and TRBJ1-5; D unresolved. Germline-derived CDR1 and CDR2 are LGHDT and YNNKEL (reference sequence). V was clipped by 4 bases and J by 1 base, with 5 bases between them. The CDR3 runs 13 residues. Here the CDR3 reads CASSLLSNQPQHF. Written as DNA, the CDR3 is TGTGCCAGCAGCCTCCTAAGCAATCAGCCCCAGCATTTT.

The V call is TRBV5-3, the J call TRBJ2-7; D gene ambiguous. Being an ORF, TRBV5-3 has a function that is uncertain. V dropped 1 base and J dropped 0 bases, with 11 bases sitting between them. CDR3 length: 15 residues. The CDR3 nucleotides are TGTGCCAGAAGCTTGCGGGTTCTATTCTCCTACGAGCAGTACTTC. Translated, it gives CARSLRVLFSYEQYF.